The 30 T cell receptor beta chains presented below share a single source sample, sequenced in a study of identical twins. MiXCR, run by TCRdb on the 5' RACE reads, gives a single entry per CDR3 protein. The sample includes over 250,000 distinct CDR3 sequences, roughly 10% of them seen just once. The sample was also reused in another study, on yellow fever vaccine responses in identical twins.

Source material: CD8+ T cells sorted from blood. The receptors originated from a woman aged 18-35 years in good health.

This clonotype was observed many times. The rearrangement uses TRBV7-9 and TRBJ2-7; 7 nucleotides line up with TRBD1. Germline assignment: CDR1 SEHNR and CDR2 FQNEAQ (reference sequence). J gave up 4 bases and V 5 bases, and 5 bases lay outside the gene matches. The length of the CDR3 is 13 residues. CDR3 sequence (DNA): TGTGCCAGCAGCCCAGGGACAGAGTACGAGCAGTACTTC. This codes for CASSPGTEYEQYF.

This clonotype has just a few counts. The CDR3 coding sequence is TGCGCCAGCAGCCAATCGGCGGCCCTTTTGAGCGGGAGTCCATACGAGCAGTACTTC. It encodes CASSQSAALLSGSPYEQYF. The V call is TRBV4-1, the J call TRBJ2-7; 8 bases match TRBD2. The germline CDR1 and CDR2 sequences are MGHRA and YSYEKL. The CDR3 is 19 amino acids. Germline trimming cut 2 bases from V and 4 bases from J; bases unmatched to any gene: 19.

This clonotype was counted at least ten times. This chain connects TRBV21-1 to TRBJ2-1; the table's D gene call, TRBD1, was not cross checked with the DNA. TRBV21-1 is reported as a pseudogene. This CDR3 has 18 amino acids. The CDR3 nucleotides read TGTGCCAGCAGTTCCAATTTTGGGGGTCGGGGGTCCTACAATGAGCAGTTCTTC. Protein product: CASSSNFGGRGSYNEQFF.

The chain employs TRBV25-1 and TRBJ2-3; TRBD2 agrees at 10 bases. CDR1 and CDR2 from the germline V gene are MGHDK and SYGVNS. Unmatched junction bases numbered 19, after V lost 4 bases and J lost 0 bases. The CDR3 contains 21 residues. The CDR3 sequence: CASSGPGQGVSGRISTDTQYF. The DNA of the CDR3 is TGTGCCAGCAGTGGTCCAGGGCAGGGGGTTAGCGGGAGGATTAGCACAGATACGCAGTATTTT.

This clonotype was recorded a few times. The V and J genes are TRBV20-1 and TRBJ1-4; D is undetermined. Germline loops: CDR1 DFQATT, CDR2 SNEGSKA (reference sequence). This CDR3 is 14 amino acids long. Trimming removed 3 bases at V and 0 bases at J, with 8 bases between. The CDR3 sequence is CSASSDATNEKLFF. The CDR3 DNA follows: TGCAGTGCTAGTTCGGATGCAACTAATGAAAAACTGTTTTTT.

J is TRBJ2-2 and V is TRBV7-8; tentatively, D is TRBD2 (5 bases). This CDR3 contains 13 residues. V lost 7 bases and J lost 4, with 10 bases in between. CDR1 is SGHVS and CDR2 is FQNEAQ in the germline V gene. The CDR3 sequence is CASKTRVTGELFF. CDR3 nucleotides: TGTGCCAGCAAAACTAGGGTCACCGGGGAGCTGTTTTTT.

The sample holds a few counts of this clonotype. The chain combines TRBV12-3 or TRBV12-4 with TRBJ2-7; D ambiguous. V lost 6 bases, J lost 0 bases, and 15 bases lay in between. This CDR3 spans 15 amino acids. The CDR3 here is CASRAEAISSYEQYF. The DNA of the CDR3 is TGTGCCAGCAGGGCTGAGGCGATTAGCTCCTACGAGCAGTACTTC.

This clonotype has ten or more counts. This rearrangement joins TRBV7-9 to TRBJ2-7, with TRBD1 identical over 7 bases. Germline V gene lookup returns CDR1 SEHNR and CDR2 FQNEAQ (reference sequence). The CDR3 runs to 15 residues. J lost 3 bases, V lost 5 bases, and 10 bases had no gene match. The chain's CDR3 is CASSPKLDRVYEQYF. The CDR3 DNA is TGTGCCAGCAGCCCAAAACTCGACAGGGTCTACGAGCAGTACTTC.

V is TRBV14 and J is TRBJ2-1, with 9 bases fitting TRBD2. The CDR3 contains 14 residues. The V gene's germline CDR1 is SGHDN and CDR2 FVKESK. Losses at the gene ends were 3 bases for V and 4 bases for J; bases not matched to a gene: 1. DNA of the CDR3: TGTGCCAGCAGCCATAGCGGGGGATACAATGAGCAGTTCTTC. Amino acid sequence: CASSHSGGYNEQFF.

The chain links TRBV20-1 to TRBJ2-1, with 8 positions matching TRBD2. CDR3 length equals 13 residues. Germline V gene data show CDR1 as DFQATT and CDR2 as SNEGSKA (reference sequence). The CDR3 DNA is TGCAGCTGCCACCGGGGGGGTCTAAGTGAGCAGTTCTTC. The encoded protein is CSCHRGGLSEQFF.

Many counts were recorded for this clonotype. J is TRBJ2-7 and V is TRBV7-8; D may be TRBD1 or TRBD2 (6 bases each). V dropped 0 bases and J dropped 3 bases, with 9 bases sitting between them. In germline, CDR1 is SGHVS, CDR2 FQNEAQ. This CDR3 is 14 amino acids long. As DNA, the CDR3 is TGTGCCAGCAGCTTAGCAGGGGGGAACTACGAGCAGTACTTC. It translates to CASSLAGGNYEQYF. The entire variable domain, with the rest obtained from reference TRBV7-8 and TRBJ2-7, is as follows: GAGVSQSPRYKVAKRGQDVALRCDPISGHVSLFWYQQALGQGPEFLTYFQNEAQLDKSGLPSDRFFAERPEGSVSTLKIQRTQQEDSAVYLCASSLAGGNYEQYFGPGTRLTVT.

The V gene is TRBV7-9, the J gene TRBJ2-7; TRBD1 matches at 7 bases. This CDR3 spans 15 amino acids. CDR1 is SEHNR and CDR2 is FQNEAQ in the germline V gene (reference sequence). Trimming cost V 4 bases and J 2 bases; bases outside gene matches: 8. Written as DNA, the CDR3 is TGTGCCAGCAGCTCCTCGACAGGGCGACCCTACGAGCAGTACTTC. It specifies CASSSSTGRPYEQYF.

The rearrangement joins TRBV11-1 to TRBJ2-4; TRBD2 might be the D (6 bases). From germline, CDR1 is SGHAT and CDR2 FQDESV (reference sequence). Trimming left V 5 bases short and J 8 bases short, with 28 bases between. This CDR3 contains 18 residues. CDR3 nucleotides: TGTGCCAGCAGCCTCCTTACAACGACTAGTGGGGGTATGGACATTCAGTACTTC. Protein product: CASSLLTTTSGGMDIQYF.

This clonotype was detected only a few times. The chain is built from TRBV29-1 and TRBJ2-7; 7 bases fit TRBD2. Trimming removed 4 bases from V and 0 bases from J; junction bases left unmatched: 6. In germline, CDR1 is SQVTM, CDR2 ANQGSEA. The CDR3 sequence is 14 residues long. In DNA form, the CDR3 reads TGCAGCGTTGGACTAGCTAAACCCTCCTACGAGCAGTACTTC. Encoded protein: CSVGLAKPSYEQYF.

This clonotype came up many times. This chain connects TRBV7-9 to TRBJ2-3; D is uncertain. CDR1 is SEHNR and CDR2 is FQNEAQ in the germline V gene (reference sequence). The V end lost 10 bases, the J end lost 1 base, and 18 bases lay between the germline ends. This CDR3 comprises 15 residues. This CDR3 is CATCAKGRGTDTQYF. CDR3 nucleotides: TGTGCCACCTGTGCCAAGGGTCGCGGCACAGATACGCAGTATTTT.

Remarks on this clonotype: One junction end disagrees with the germline gene, perhaps due to a read error. This chain connects TRBV4-1 to TRBJ2-7; weak D call: TRBD1 (7 bases). Germline V gives CDR1 MGHRA, CDR2 YSYEKL. The CDR3 loop spans 14 amino acids. The CDR3 loop reads CASSPRGAGYELYF. The CDR3 nucleotides are TGCGCCAGCAGCCCCAGGGGGGCCGGGTACGAGCTGTACTTC.

The chain combines TRBV30 with TRBJ2-2, with D perhaps TRBD1 (6 bases). The CDR3 contains 12 residues. The V gene's germline CDR1 is GTSNPN and CDR2 SVGIG (reference sequence). The V gene lost 2 bases and the J gene lost 6 bases, with 7 bases spanning the gap. CDR3 DNA: TGTGCCTGGAGTTCAGGGGCCGGGGAGCTGTTTTTT. Translating gives CAWSSGAGELFF.

The sample holds a few counts of this clonotype. The rearrangement joins TRBV27 to TRBJ2-6; no clear D gene. The V gene lost 5 bases and the J gene lost 1 base, with 15 bases spanning the gap. Germline V lookup: CDR1 MNHEY, CDR2 SMNVEV (reference sequence). The CDR3 is made up of 17 amino acids. CDR3 in DNA: TGTGCCAGCAGTGAAACCTCTTCGCCGTCTGGGGCCAACGTCCTGACTTTC. This gives the protein CASSETSSPSGANVLTF. The entire variable domain, with the rest obtained from reference TRBV27 and TRBJ2-6, is as follows: EAQVTQNPRYLITVTGKKLTVTCSQNMNHEYMSWYRQDPGLGLRQIYYSMNVEVTDKGDVPEGYKVSRKEKRNFPLILESPSPNQTSLYFCASSETSSPSGANVLTFGAGSRLTVL.

This clonotype was observed at least ten times. V is TRBV24-1 and J is TRBJ2-2, with 10 positions matching TRBD2. The junction had 1 base not matched to a gene; V was cut back by 0 bases and J by 7 bases. CDR1 and CDR2 from the germline V gene are KGHDR and SFDVKD. The CDR3 consists of 15 residues. The CDR3 reads CATSDLPSGSGELFF. The CDR3 DNA reads TGTGCCACCAGTGATTTGCCTAGCGGGAGCGGGGAGCTGTTTTTT.

The genes are TRBV10-3 and TRBJ2-7, with 7 bases fitting TRBD2. This CDR3 comprises 14 residues. Germline V lookup: CDR1 ENHRY, CDR2 SYGVKD. Unmatched junction bases numbered 5, after V lost 3 bases and J lost 3 bases. CDR3 residues: CAISDGGGDYEQYF. The CDR3, as DNA: TGTGCCATCAGTGATGGCGGGGGAGACTACGAGCAGTACTTC.

This clonotype came up many times. This chain connects TRBV6-1 to TRBJ2-1; D might be TRBD2 (7 bases). The length of the CDR3 is 15 residues. CDR1 is MNHNS and CDR2 is SASEGT in the germline V gene. V was trimmed by 1 base and J by 7 bases, leaving 14 bases between them. The CDR3 DNA reads as TGTGCCAGCAGTGAAGATGGGGGGGCCGGGAATGAGCAGTTCTTC. It specifies CASSEDGGAGNEQFF.

This clonotype was recorded many times. V is TRBV27 and J is TRBJ2-7, with 7 bases matching TRBD1. In germline, CDR1 is MNHEY, CDR2 SMNVEV (reference sequence). After removal of 4 bases from V and 3 bases from J, the junction contained 6 bases not matched to a gene. The CDR3 is 14 amino acids. CDR3 loop: CASSSRDRLYEQYF. Here the CDR3 DNA reads TGTGCCAGCAGTTCCAGGGACAGACTCTACGAGCAGTACTTC.

At least ten counts were recorded for this clonotype. CDR3: CASSALGVSGNTIYF. The DNA for the CDR3 is TGCGCCAGCAGCGCCCTGGGGGTATCTGGAAACACCATATATTTT. V usage is TRBV4-3 and J usage is TRBJ1-3; maybe TRBD1 (5 bases). Germline lookup yields CDR1 LGHNA and CDR2 YSLEER. V lost 5 bases, J lost 1 base, and 12 bases lay in between. This CDR3 spans 15 amino acids.

This clonotype was seen repeatedly, ten times or more. The chain links TRBV4-2 to TRBJ2-1, with D tentatively TRBD1 (6 bases). Trimming pared 3 bases from V and 8 bases from J, leaving 14 bases between. The CDR3 loop spans 14 amino acids. Germline assignment: CDR1 LGHNA and CDR2 YNFKEQ. The CDR3 spells CASSHFTEGDEQFF. The CDR3 bases are TGTGCCAGCAGCCATTTTACCGAGGGGGATGAGCAGTTCTTC.

In this sample, this clonotype turned up a few times. The chain employs TRBV10-3 and TRBJ2-5; 11 positions match TRBD2. Losses at the gene ends were 0 bases for V and 5 bases for J; bases not matched to a gene: 8. The CDR3 spans 17 residues. The germline gives CDR1 ENHRY, CDR2 SYGVKD. CDR3 region: CAISESNLAGGWETQYF. Here the CDR3 DNA reads TGTGCCATCAGTGAGTCGAATCTAGCGGGAGGCTGGGAGACCCAGTACTTC.

This clonotype was picked up a small number of times. This chain uses TRBV2 with TRBJ2-3; either TRBD1 or TRBD2 may supply D (5 bases each). V gave up 3 bases and J gave up 2 bases, with 9 bases separating them. The CDR3 extends over 14 amino acids. CDR1 and CDR2 (germline): SNHLY, FYNNEI. The CDR3 sequence is CASSDQGTTDTQYF. CDR3 DNA: TGTGCCAGCAGTGATCAAGGGACCACAGATACGCAGTATTTT.

The J gene is TRBJ2-1, the V gene TRBV19; D gene unclear. The CDR3 contains 15 residues. V lost 3 bases to trimming and J lost 5 bases, with 14 bases between them. Germline CDR1 LNHDA, CDR2 SQIVND (reference sequence). The CDR3 nucleotides are TGTGCCAGTAGTATTTTCGGCGGAGCGAACAATGAGCAGTTCTTC. Residues: CASSIFGGANNEQFF.

This clonotype was observed a few times. V usage is TRBV4-1 and J usage is TRBJ2-5; D is uncertain. CDR3 length: 14 amino acids. Germline CDR1 reads MGHRA; CDR2 reads YSYEKL. Trimming removed 1 base from V and 1 base from J, with 7 bases in between. The CDR3 here is CASSQGALQETQYF. CDR3 DNA sequence: TGCGCCAGCAGCCAAGGAGCACTCCAAGAGACCCAGTACTTC.

V and J are TRBV7-3 and TRBJ2-1, with D possibly TRBD2 on 6 matching bases. V dropped 4 bases and J dropped 8 bases, with 18 bases sitting between them. This CDR3 spans 15 amino acids. Germline V lookup: CDR1 SGHTA, CDR2 FQGTGA. CDR3 protein: CASSSVVASVDEQFF. CDR3 sequence (DNA): TGTGCCAGCAGCTCCGTGGTTGCTAGCGTCGATGAGCAGTTCTTC.

This chain links TRBV7-3 with TRBJ2-3, with D perhaps TRBD1 or TRBD2 (5 bases each). Trimming shortened V by 5 bases and J by 4 bases, and 13 bases separated the two germline ends. Germline V gene lookup returns CDR1 SGHTA and CDR2 FQGTGA. The CDR3 contains 14 residues. DNA of the CDR3: TGTGCCAGCAGCCGGGGACCCCCCCCAGATACGCAGTATTTT. This codes for CASSRGPPPDTQYF.